Shown below are 18 T cell receptor beta chains from a single sample sequenced in a study of T cell repertoires in aging, cancer and after chemotherapy. Multiplex touch-down PCR with TRB-A/B primers amplified rearranged V-D-J TRB sequences. Via MiXCR, TCRdb re-called the multiplex PCR reads, giving one row per CDR3 protein. The repertoire includes 10,000 to 12,000 distinct CDR3 sequences, around 30% of them detected once, and roughly 3.1% sits in the top ten. The template was genomic DNA from peripheral blood, not RNA. The sequenced sample consisted of blood. The receptors originated from a human donor in good health.

The chain has TRBV6-1 and TRBJ1-6, with D possibly TRBD1 on 6 matching bases. Germline CDR1 is MNHNS and CDR2 is SASEGT. There are 14 residues in the CDR3. Trimming stripped 6 bases from V and 7 bases from J, with 13 bases between. CDR3 amino acids: CASRMVDRNSPLHF. The DNA for the CDR3 is TGTGCCAGCAGGATGGTGGACAGAAATTCACCCCTCCACTTT.

V gene TRBV6-5 combines with J gene TRBJ1-4; no firm D call. The CDR3 is made up of 10 amino acids. The V end lost 2 bases, the J end lost 12 bases, and 4 bases lay between the germline ends. Germline values: CDR1 MNHEY, CDR2 SVGAGI. CDR3 protein: CASSYGQLFF. The CDR3 DNA reads TGTGCCAGCAGTTACGGCCAACTGTTTTTT.

This clonotype occurred a few times. V gene TRBV11-3 combines with J gene TRBJ1-1, with TRBD1 as a possible D gene (5 bases). There are 14 residues in the CDR3. Germline lookup yields CDR1 SGHNT and CDR2 YENEEA. Trimming left V 0 bases short and J 4 bases short, with 9 bases between. Here the CDR3 reads CASSLESGLTEAFF. The CDR3 DNA reads TGTGCCAGCAGCTTAGAGTCGGGGCTCACTGAAGCTTTCTTT.

This sequence joins TRBV20-1 and TRBJ2-6; D uncertain. Trimming took 6 bases from V and 0 from J, leaving 9 bases between them. This CDR3 contains 14 residues. From germline, CDR1 is DFQATT and CDR2 SNEGSKA (reference sequence). CDR3 coding DNA: TGCAGTGCAGACACAGCCTCTGGGGCCAACGTCCTGACTTTC. Translation: CSADTASGANVLTF.

This chain links TRBV6-5 with TRBJ2-3, with 10 nucleotides matching TRBD2. This CDR3 is 14 amino acids long. With V trimmed by 6 bases and J by 5 bases, 5 bases remained unmatched. Germline CDR1 and CDR2: MNHEY and SVGAGI. CDR3: CASRERGGVDTQYF. DNA of the CDR3: TGTGCCAGCAGAGAGCGGGGGGGAGTAGATACGCAGTATTTT.

This clonotype was found a few times. This chain uses TRBV15 with TRBJ2-3; D gene unclear. V lost 0 bases to trimming and J lost 4 bases, with 11 bases between them. Germline V gives CDR1 LNHNV, CDR2 YYDKDF (reference sequence). This CDR3 has 15 residues. The CDR3 coding sequence is TGTGCCACCAGCAGAGATCGAAGTCACCCAGATACGCAGTATTTT. This sequence encodes CATSRDRSHPDTQYF.

The chain is built from TRBV6-1 and TRBJ1-1; 8 bases agree with TRBD1. Germline CDR1 reads MNHNS; CDR2 reads SASEGT. The CDR3 covers 13 residues. Trimming at V came to 4 bases and at J to 8 bases, leaving 6 bases not matched to a gene. The CDR3 spells CASSGTGTDEAFF. In nucleotides, the CDR3 is TGTGCCAGCAGTGGGACAGGGACCGACGAAGCTTTCTTT.

There are a few counts of this clonotype. V gene TRBV6-5 combines with J gene TRBJ2-7, with 8 bases lining up with TRBD1. Germline values: CDR1 MNHEY, CDR2 SVGAGI. Trimming took 5 bases from V and 3 from J; bases not matched to a gene: 12. The CDR3 loop spans 16 amino acids. In nucleotides, the CDR3 is TGTGCCAGCAGTCGCGACGGACAGGGTTGGAGCTACGAGCAGTACTTC. This translates into CASSRDGQGWSYEQYF.

This clonotype has a handful of counts. The rearrangement joins TRBV12-3 or TRBV12-4 to TRBJ1-5; D perhaps matches TRBD1 (6 bases). The germline V and J ends were trimmed by 4 bases and 6 bases, with 13 bases remaining between them. The CDR3 loop spans 14 amino acids. The CDR3 spells CASSSTGLGQPQHF. The CDR3 nucleotides are TGTGCCAGCAGTTCCACAGGGCTTGGTCAGCCCCAGCATTTT.

This clonotype is labeled as medium-sized (0.01 to 0.1%). The J gene is TRBJ2-7, the V gene TRBV29-1; no definite D call. The CDR3 runs to 10 residues. V was clipped by 6 bases and J by 4 bases, with 7 bases between them. Germline V lookup: CDR1 SQVTM, CDR2 ANQGSEA. The CDR3 sequence is CSVLSYEQYF. The CDR3 DNA is TGCAGCGTCCTCAGTTACGAGCAGTACTTC.

The chain employs TRBV11-3 and TRBJ1-2; 9 bases map to TRBD1. The CDR3 runs 15 residues. After removal of 6 bases from V and 3 bases from J, the junction contained 8 bases not matched to a gene. The germline V gene encodes CDR1 SGHNT and CDR2 YENEEA. CDR3 amino acids: CASRQTGGPDYGYTF. CDR3 DNA: TGTGCCAGCAGACAGACAGGGGGGCCGGACTATGGCTACACCTTC.

Worth noting for this clonotype: A much larger clone sits a single nucleotide away, making a read error possible. The chain is built from TRBV6-6 and TRBJ2-6; the D gene could be TRBD1 or TRBD2 (5 bases each). CDR1 and CDR2 (germline): MNHNY, SVGAGI (reference sequence). Trimming stripped 5 bases from V and 4 bases from J, with 12 bases between. The CDR3 is 15 residues long. DNA of the CDR3: TGTGCCAGCAGTGAAGAGGGGTTCGGGGCCAACGTCCTGACTTTC. Translated, it gives CASSEEGFGANVLTF.

In this sample, this clonotype turned up a few times. The chain has TRBV15 and TRBJ1-3; D is undetermined. V lost 0 bases to trimming and J lost 1 base, with 7 bases between them. CDR3 length: 15 residues. CDR1 is LNHNV, CDR2 YYDKDF, per germline (reference sequence). CDR3 protein: CATSRDKGSGNTIYF. CDR3 DNA: TGTGCCACCAGCAGAGATAAGGGATCTGGAAACACCATATATTTT.

The chain couples TRBV6-5 to TRBJ1-1; D is uncertain. CDR1 MNHEY and CDR2 SVGAGI come from the germline V gene. The CDR3 consists of 14 residues. V lost 8 bases to trimming and J lost 2 bases, with 15 bases between them. The CDR3 DNA is TGTGCCAGCTCTCGGGGAGGATTCAACACTGAAGCTTTCTTT. It is translated as CASSRGGFNTEAFF.

This rearrangement joins TRBV19 to TRBJ2-7; possibly TRBD1 or TRBD2 for D (5 bases each). Trimming stripped 6 bases from V and 5 bases from J, with 14 bases between. Germline V CDR1 and CDR2: LNHDA, SQIVND (reference sequence). The CDR3 extends over 13 amino acids. Here the CDR3 reads CASRVPGRDEQYF. The DNA of the CDR3 is TGTGCCAGTAGAGTACCGGGGCGAGACGAGCAGTACTTC.

This clonotype has more than one count but fewer than ten. The V and J genes are TRBV12-3 or TRBV12-4 and TRBJ2-3, with 7 bases identical to TRBD2. V gave up 2 bases and J gave up 1 base; unmatched junction bases: 6. The CDR3 consists of 16 residues. The CDR3 bases are TGTGCCAGCAGTTTATTCAGTGCGGGGGGCACAGATACGCAGTATTTT. Translating gives CASSLFSAGGTDTQYF.

The genes are TRBV5-6 and TRBJ1-5, with D uncertain. The CDR3 spans 13 residues. From germline, CDR1 is SGHDT and CDR2 YYEEEE. V lost 0 bases to trimming and J lost 11 bases, with 12 bases between them. CDR3 DNA sequence: TGTGCCAGCAGCTTGGGCAGTGGGTTGGCCCAGCATTTT. It encodes CASSLGSGLAQHF.

This clonotype ranks as medium-sized (0.01 to 0.1%). V and J are TRBV6-5 and TRBJ2-1; the D is unclear. Trimming removed 0 bases at V and 8 bases at J, with 8 bases between. Germline assignment: CDR1 MNHEY and CDR2 SVGAGI. This CDR3 region has 13 residues. CDR3 sequence reads: CASSYSPGDEQFF. CDR3 nucleotides: TGTGCCAGCAGTTACTCCCCTGGGGATGAGCAGTTCTTC.